This is a list of T cell receptor beta chains from one sample in a study of blood T cell repertoires in COVID-19. The assay was immunoSEQ multiplex PCR, and TCRdb's table has in-frame clones only and misses some. The repertoire holds 150,000 or so clones, roughly 80% seen once, with approximately 0.5% in the top ten. The specimen was peripheral blood. These receptors all stem from a man aged 55 to 70 with acute or convalescent COVID-19. Both conserved end residues are part of each CDR3. A D gene is named only where the DNA matches it firmly. The size entry is marked missing in some rows and otherwise reads once, few, many or a size class.

v_gene	j_gene	d_gene	abundance	CDR3nt	CDR3aa
TRBV5-4	TRBJ2-3	TRBD2	-	TGTGCCAGCAGCTTACCTAGCGGGATGTTGGCAGATACGCAGTATTTT	CASSLPSGMLADTQYF
TRBV18	TRBJ1-5	-	-	TGTGCCAGCTCACTTCGACAGGCACCGATGGAACCCCAGCATTTT	CASSLRQAPMEPQHF
TRBV4-2	TRBJ2-1	TRBD2	-	TGTGCCAGCAGCCAAGATGCCCAGCGGGGCTACAATGAGCAGTTCTTC	CASSQDAQRGYNEQFF
TRBV5-4	TRBJ2-1	TRBD1	-	TGTGCCAGCAGCTTGGGGGACAGACATAGCGATGAGCAGTTCTTC	CASSLGDRHSDEQFF
TRBV19	TRBJ1-3	-	-	TGTGCCAGTAGTAGTCCCCAGGTGTACCACTCTGGAAACACCATATATTTT	CASSSPQVYHSGNTIYF
TRBV11-2	TRBJ1-3	-	once	TGTGCCAGCAGCACTGTCAGGGGAGGGGGTCGAAACACCATATATTTT	CASSTVRGGGRNTIYF
TRBV7-9	TRBJ1-1	TRBD1	-	TGTGCCAGCAGCTTGGGACAGGGGGCTAATACTGAAGCTTTCTTT	CASSLGQGANTEAFF
TRBV7-2	TRBJ2-3	-	-	TGTGCCAGCAGCTTAGCGGGAGGTGGGGTTTCAGATACGCAGTATTTT	CASSLAGGGVSDTQYF
TRBV18	TRBJ2-3	-	-	TGTGCCAGCTCACCAAGGGACTCTCCTATGCAGTATTTT	CASSPRDSPMQYF
TRBV28	TRBJ2-5	TRBD2	once	TGTGCCAGCAGGCAGGGACTAGCGGGGGCCCCCACGAACTTC	CASRQGLAGAPTNF
TRBV19	TRBJ2-2	TRBD1	-	TGTGCCAGTAGTACCCAAGGGACAGCGAACACCGGGGAGCTGTTTTTT	CASSTQGTANTGELFF
TRBV9	TRBJ2-7	TRBD1	-	TGTGCCAGCAGACAAGAGGGGACAGGGGGGACCTACGAGCAGTACTTC	CASRQEGTGGTYEQYF
TRBV6-5	TRBJ2-3	TRBD2	-	TGTGCCAGCATCCCCGGGGGGTTCGATACGCAGTATTTT	CASIPGGFDTQYF
TRBV6-2/TRBV6-3	TRBJ1-3	TRBD1	-	TGTGCCAGCAGTTATGGACAGGGCGGACTATATTTT	CASSYGQGGLYF
TRBV5-5	TRBJ1-4	-	-	TGTGCCAGCAGCTTGGCTCGGGGGGGCCTTGAAAAACTGTTTTTT	CASSLARGGLEKLFF
TRBV6-1	TRBJ2-1	-	-	TGTGCCAGCAGTGAAACGGGAATGGAAAAGCAGTTCTTC	CASSETGMEKQFF
TRBV12-3/TRBV12-4	TRBJ2-3	-	-	TGTGCCAGCAGTGTCATTCGGGCAGATACGCAGTATTTT	CASSVIRADTQYF
TRBV6-4	TRBJ1-6	-	-	TGTGCCAGCAGTTCCGGGACATACAATTCACCCCTCCACTTT	CASSSGTYNSPLHF
TRBV6-5	TRBJ2-1	-	-	TGTGCCATTAGATCCTACAATGAGCAGTTCTTC	CAIRSYNEQFF
TRBV9	TRBJ1-3	TRBD1	-	TGTGCCAGCAGCCCGACAGGGATGAACGGAAACACCATATATTTT	CASSPTGMNGNTIYF
TRBV4-3	TRBJ1-2	-	-	TGCGCCAGCAGCCAAGATTCAGATCCGTATAAATATGGCTACACCTTC	CASSQDSDPYKYGYTF
TRBV7-2	TRBJ1-2	-	few	TGTGCCAGCAGCTTAGGGAATCGGAGGGAGGGGTATGGCTACACCTTC	CASSLGNRREGYGYTF
TRBV28	TRBJ2-5	-	-	TGTGCCAGCAGTCCCTGGGACAAACAAGAGACCCAGTACTTC	CASSPWDKQETQYF
TRBV3-1/TRBV3-2	TRBJ1-1	-	-	TGTGCCAGCAGCCGGAACAGGGTTTCGAACACTGAAGCTTTCTTT	CASSRNRVSNTEAFF
TRBV9	TRBJ2-1	TRBD1	-	TGTGCCAGCAGCGTAGCTCAAGAGGGGGCCGGTGAGCAGTTCTTC	CASSVAQEGAGEQFF
TRBV2	TRBJ2-5	-	-	TGTGCCAGCCAGCTGGGCAGGTCGGGCCCCCAGGGGACCCAGTACTTC	CASQLGRSGPQGTQYF
TRBV28	TRBJ1-5	-	-	TGTGCCAGCAGTTCGTACAGGGTTAGCAATCAGCCCCAGCATTTT	CASSSYRVSNQPQHF
TRBV11-2	TRBJ2-5	-	-	TGTGCCAGCAGCTCCCGGGACCGCGGGGAGCAGTACTTC	CASSSRDRGEQYF
TRBV3-1/TRBV3-2	TRBJ1-1	TRBD1	few	TGTGCCAGCAGCCAAGATAGGTTACAGGGGAGTGCAGCTTTCTTT	CASSQDRLQGSAAFF
TRBV19	TRBJ1-5	-	-	TGTGCCAGTAGTATAAGGCAGGGTAACCTCATTAATCAGCCCCAGCATTTT	CASSIRQGNLINQPQHF
TRBV10-3	TRBJ1-5	-	-	TGTGCCATCAGTACCGACGAAGGCGGTCAGCCCCAGCATTTT	CAISTDEGGQPQHF
TRBV5-6	TRBJ2-3	TRBD1	-	TGTGCCAGCACCGGACAGGGGGGGACTAGGAGCACAGATACGCAGTATTTT	CASTGQGGTRSTDTQYF
TRBV18	TRBJ2-1	-	-	TGTGCCAGCTCACCAATGGTAGATGAGCAGTTCTTC	CASSPMVDEQFF
TRBV9	TRBJ2-2	TRBD1	-	TGTGCCAGCAGCGTAGCCAGTGGGCAGGGGGCCGGGGAGCTGTTTTTT	CASSVASGQGAGELFF
TRBV19	TRBJ2-1	-	-	TGTGCCAGTAGTTACAGGGCGAATGAGCAGTTCTTC	CASSYRANEQFF
TRBV21-1	TRBJ1-2	-	-	TGTGCCAGCAGCAACGGGGGGCTTCACTATGGCTACACCTTC	CASSNGGLHYGYTF
TRBV24-1	TRBJ1-2	-	-	TGTGCCACCAGTGATTTAAAAGGACAGTCTCCCCGCTATGGCTACACCTTC	CATSDLKGQSPRYGYTF
TRBV18	TRBJ1-1	TRBD1	-	TGTGCCAGCTCACTGGACAGGGCAGTTAACACTGAAGCTTTCTTT	CASSLDRAVNTEAFF
TRBV27	TRBJ2-2	-	-	TGTGCCAGCAGAGGCGCGGTCGGGGAGCTGTTTTTT	CASRGAVGELFF
TRBV2	TRBJ1-1	-	few	TGTGCCAGCAGTAGAACAGGGTTAGGGGCTGAAGCTTTCTTT	CASSRTGLGAEAFF
TRBV9	TRBJ1-5	TRBD1	few	TGTGCCAGCAGCGAGGGGACAGGGGGCCCTCAGCCCCAGCATTTT	CASSEGTGGPQPQHF
TRBV10-3	TRBJ2-1	TRBD2	-	TGTGCCATCAGGGCTAGCGGGAGGGGTAACAATGAGCAGTTCTTC	CAIRASGRGNNEQFF
TRBV6-2/TRBV6-3	TRBJ1-5	-	-	TGTGCCAGCAGCCGGACTGGACAGAGCAATCAGCCCCAGCATTTT	CASSRTGQSNQPQHF
TRBV6-2/TRBV6-3	TRBJ2-7	-	-	TGTGCCAGCAGTAGACGGGTGGAATTTGCCGGAGGCGCATCCTACGAGCAGTACTTC	CASSRRVEFAGGASYEQYF
TRBV29-1	TRBJ1-1	-	few	TGCAGCGTTGGTCGGAGGACTGAAGCTTTCTTT	CSVGRRTEAFF
TRBV9	TRBJ2-5	TRBD2	-	TGTGCCAGCAGCGTAGGTAGCGGGGGGGGAGAGACCCAGTACTTC	CASSVGSGGGETQYF
TRBV29-1	TRBJ2-1	TRBD1	-	TGCAGCGTATCAGGGGGCATCTACAATGAGCAGTTCTTC	CSVSGGIYNEQFF
TRBV29-1	TRBJ2-7	-	-	TGCAGCGTTGGTGCTCGGGTAGCCCCCTACGAGCAGTACTTC	CSVGARVAPYEQYF
TRBV11-2	TRBJ2-5	-	-	TGTGCCAGCAGCTTAGATCGACTAGAAGAGACCCAGTACTTC	CASSLDRLEETQYF
TRBV6-5	TRBJ1-1	-	-	TGTGCCAGCAGGGGAGGAGGAGGGACTGAAGCTTTCTTT	CASRGGGGTEAFF
TRBV6-2/TRBV6-3	TRBJ1-4	-	-	TGTGCCAGCAGCTCGACGGGGAGCTCCAATGAAAAACTGTTTTTT	CASSSTGSSNEKLFF
TRBV19	TRBJ2-3	TRBD1	-	TGTGCCAGTAGCCCGACAGGGAACACAGATACGCAGTATTTT	CASSPTGNTDTQYF
TRBV10-3	TRBJ1-6	TRBD1	-	TGTGCCATCAGCAAGTCCGGGACAGGGGTAGGGAATTCACCCCTCCACTTT	CAISKSGTGVGNSPLHF